This T cell receptor beta chain is drawn from a study of OX40 agonist ivuxolimab in advanced cancers. Libraries were prepared by immunoSEQ multiplex PCR; TCRdb keeps only in-frame clonotypes and omits some of them. The sample records tens of thousands of clones, roughly 86% being singletons. Germline lookup yields CDR1 SEHNR and CDR2 FQNEAQ (reference sequence). This CDR3 has 17 amino acids. Trimming took 5 bases from V and 0 from J, leaving 17 bases between them. The chain recombines TRBV7-9 with TRBJ1-3; possible D gene TRBD1, 5 bases. Sequenced here: CD4+ or CD8+ T cells sorted from blood, sampled in a trial of the OX40 agonist ivuxolimab. The receptor was derived from an adult with an advanced solid tumor such as melanoma, head and neck, liver or kidney cancer. Here the CDR3 reads CASSPEWGVPSGNTIYF. The CDR3 bases are TGTGCCAGCAGCCCTGAGTGGGGGGTCCCCTCTGGAAACACCATATATTTT.